Listed below are T cell receptor beta chains from one sample, sequenced in a study of blood T cell repertoires in COVID-19. The method was immunoSEQ multiplex PCR; TCRdb's version includes in-frame clones alone and lacks a portion of them. The sample includes a few hundred thousand clones, approximately 86% of them seen just once. Material for sequencing was peripheral blood. The receptors originated from an older man with acute or convalescent COVID-19. CDR3s include the opening cysteine and the closing phenylalanine or tryptophan. A D gene is named only where the DNA matches it firmly. Not all rows give a size; the values are once, few, many and, for expanded clones, a class.

NA,NA,TRBV29-1,TRBJ1-1,CSVEDQLSNTEAFF,TGCAGCGTTGAAGATCAACTATCGAACACTGAAGCTTTCTTT
TRBD1,NA,TRBV4-3,TRBJ1-4,CASSQDLAGGGNEKLFF,TGCGCCAGCAGCCAAGATCTGGCAGGAGGGGGCAATGAAAAACTGTTTTTT
TRBD1,once,TRBV6-5,TRBJ1-4,CASSPDRAEKLFF,TGTGCCAGCAGCCCAGACAGGGCTGAAAAACTGTTTTTT
NA,NA,TRBV9,TRBJ2-1,CASSVKGDYNEQFF,TGTGCCAGCAGCGTAAAAGGGGACTACAATGAGCAGTTCTTC
NA,NA,TRBV6-5,TRBJ1-5,CASSYNAGSNQPQHF,TGTGCCAGCAGTTACAATGCAGGGAGCAATCAGCCCCAGCATTTT
TRBD1,few,TRBV2,TRBJ1-3,CASSDQGATGNTIYF,TGTGCCAGCAGTGACCAGGGGGCGACTGGAAACACCATATATTTT
NA,NA,TRBV18,TRBJ2-3,CASSPLRLVSTDTQYF,TGTGCCAGCTCACCCTTAAGACTAGTAAGCACAGATACGCAGTATTTT
NA,NA,TRBV5-8,TRBJ1-5,CASSLVRGRGQPQHF,TGTGCCAGCAGCTTGGTACGCGGGCGAGGGCAGCCCCAGCATTTT
NA,few,TRBV7-8,TRBJ2-7,CASSLIGQAYEQYF,TGTGCCAGCAGCTTAATTGGGCAGGCCTACGAGCAGTACTTC
NA,NA,TRBV7-3,TRBJ2-5,CASSLNPRAPQETQYF,TGTGCCAGCAGCTTAAATCCCAGGGCCCCACAAGAGACCCAGTACTTC
NA,NA,TRBV7-2,TRBJ2-4,CASSLPFAKNIQYF,TGTGCCAGCAGCCTACCATTCGCCAAAAACATTCAGTACTTC
TRBD2,once,TRBV6-5,TRBJ2-5,CASSYPGGTTQYF,TGTGCCAGCAGTTACCCCGGGGGGACGACCCAGTACTTC
NA,NA,TRBV9,TRBJ2-4,CASSGGGRDIQYF,TGTGCCAGCAGCGGAGGAGGTCGGGACATTCAGTACTTC
NA,NA,TRBV21-1,TRBJ2-4,CASSKARRQGILLAKNIQYF,TGTGCCAGCAGCAAAGCGCGGCGACAGGGAATCCTCTTAGCCAAAAACATTCAGTACTTC
NA,NA,TRBV3-1/TRBV3-2,TRBJ1-3,CASSQVIGLHQPSGNTIYF,TGTGCCAGCAGCCAAGTAATCGGGTTACACCAGCCCTCTGGAAACACCATATATTTT
TRBD1,NA,TRBV4-2,TRBJ1-3,CASSRDRGLSGNTIYF,TGTGCCAGCAGCCGAGACAGGGGGCTTTCTGGAAACACCATATATTTT
NA,once,TRBV7-2,TRBJ1-1,CASSPQDSNTEAFF,TGTGCCAGCAGCCCACAGGACAGTAACACTGAAGCTTTCTTT
TRBD1,NA,TRBV7-2,TRBJ1-5,CASSLRQGKSQPQHF,TGTGCCAGCAGCCTTCGACAGGGAAAGAGTCAGCCCCAGCATTTT
NA,NA,TRBV5-1,TRBJ2-7,CASSLTQGGDYEQYF,TGCGCCAGCAGCTTGACTCAGGGCGGCGACTACGAGCAGTACTTC
NA,NA,TRBV28,TRBJ1-1,CASSLGGLPAKAFF,TGTGCCAGCAGTTTGGGGGGTCTCCCGGCCAAAGCTTTCTTT
NA,once,TRBV28,TRBJ1-1,CASSLPQEGNTEAFF,TGTGCCAGCAGTCTACCGCAGGAGGGGAACACTGAAGCTTTCTTT
TRBD1,NA,TRBV5-1,TRBJ2-5,CASSSDTQGTKYF,TGCGCCAGCAGCTCAGATACACAGGGGACGAAGTACTTC
NA,NA,TRBV29-1,TRBJ2-7,CSVEDDSKQGLVGEQYF,TGCAGCGTTGAAGACGACAGTAAGCAAGGGTTGGTCGGCGAGCAGTACTTC
TRBD2,NA,TRBV10-3,TRBJ2-5,CAISDRTGRGQETQYF,TGTGCCATCAGTGATAGGACGGGGAGGGGCCAAGAGACCCAGTACTTC
TRBD2,NA,TRBV28,TRBJ2-3,CASIRAGVNTQYF,TGTGCCAGCATCAGAGCGGGAGTGAATACGCAGTATTTT
TRBD2,NA,TRBV19,TRBJ2-3,CASRAGGTDTQYF,TGTGCCAGTAGAGCGGGGGGGACAGATACGCAGTATTTT